The 32 T cell receptor beta chains reported below all come from one sample, sequenced in a study of blood T cell repertoires in COVID-19. TCRdb keeps only in-frame clones here, not all; method: immunoSEQ multiplex PCR. Of about 400,000 clones listed, approximately 86% are singletons. The sample consisted of peripheral blood. The source is a human donor in a cohort sampled during active COVID-19.

The chain links TRBV4-2 to TRBJ2-1; D gene unclear. Germline loops: CDR1 LGHNA, CDR2 YNFKEQ. V gave up 0 bases and J gave up 9 bases, with 6 bases separating them. The CDR3 runs to 12 residues. The CDR3 reads CASSQDRPEQFF. The CDR3 DNA sequence: TGTGCCAGCAGCCAAGATCGTCCTGAGCAGTTCTTC.

The rearrangement links TRBV19 to TRBJ1-6; possible D gene TRBD1, 5 bases. Germline-derived CDR1 and CDR2 are LNHDA and SQIVND (reference sequence). The V end was cut by 5 bases, the J end by 10 bases, with 9 bases between. CDR3 length equals 12 residues. In DNA form, the CDR3 reads TGTGCCAGTAGTGCAGGGTACTCACCCCTCCACTTT. This encodes CASSAGYSPLHF.

The gene calls are TRBV7-3 and TRBJ2-5; TRBD1 matches 7 bases. Losses at the gene ends were 2 bases for V and 5 bases for J; bases not matched to a gene: 5. There are 14 residues in the CDR3. Germline values: CDR1 SGHTA, CDR2 FQGTGA. The CDR3 here is CASSLSGRGETQYF. CDR3 sequence (DNA): TGTGCCAGCAGCTTATCAGGCAGGGGGGAGACCCAGTACTTC.

The chain combines TRBV6-1 with TRBJ2-1; 7 bases map to TRBD2. V lost 2 bases to trimming and J lost 7 bases; unmatched junction nucleotides: 5. The CDR3 sequence is 14 residues long. CDR1 is MNHNS, CDR2 SASEGT, per germline. The DNA of the CDR3 is TGTGCCAGCAGTGAATCCGGGAGGCTGAATGAGCAGTTCTTC. Amino acid sequence: CASSESGRLNEQFF.

This chain links TRBV3-1 (or the pseudogene TRBV3-2) with TRBJ2-1; 8 bases agree with TRBD1. Trimming cost V 3 bases and J 7 bases; bases outside gene matches: 11. The CDR3 sequence is 16 residues long. Germline lookup yields CDR1 LGHDT and CDR2 YNNKEL (reference sequence). DNA for the CDR3: TGTGCCAGCAGCCAGGGTGACAGGGGACTCCGTAATGAGCAGTTCTTC. Its protein is CASSQGDRGLRNEQFF.

The chain couples TRBV7-2 to TRBJ2-1; D ambiguous. The ends were cut back, 1 base at V and 7 bases at J, with 8 bases in the middle. This CDR3 is built from 13 residues. Germline V gives CDR1 SGHTA, CDR2 FQGNSA. The CDR3 spells CASSLVRVNEQFF. For the CDR3, the DNA is TGTGCCAGCAGCTTAGTCCGGGTAAATGAGCAGTTCTTC.

This clone was recorded once. J is TRBJ2-2 and V is TRBV3-1 (or the pseudogene TRBV3-2), with a weak D call TRBD1 (5 bases). The CDR3 sequence is 16 residues long. V was pared by 1 base and J by 4 bases, with 13 bases between. Germline V gene data show CDR1 as LGHDT and CDR2 as YNNKEL (reference sequence). For the CDR3, the DNA is TGTGCCAGCAGCCAAGTAGGCAGGGTACCCACCGGGGAGCTGTTTTTT. Protein product: CASSQVGRVPTGELFF.

The chain joins TRBV28 to TRBJ1-2; tentatively, D is TRBD1 (6 bases). V was pared by 4 bases and J by 5 bases, with 14 bases between. Germline V gene sequence: CDR1 MDHEN, CDR2 SYDVKM. CDR3 length: 14 residues. The CDR3 protein is CASSSTGPWYGYTF. Written as DNA, the CDR3 is TGTGCCAGCAGTTCAACAGGGCCTTGGTATGGCTACACCTTC.

The genes are TRBV7-8 and TRBJ2-3; TRBD2 matches 12 bases. J was trimmed by 2 bases and V by 2 bases; bases with no gene match: 11. The CDR3 covers 19 residues. Germline CDR1 and CDR2: SGHVS and FQNEAQ. CDR3 coding DNA: TGTGCCAGCAGCTTACGCGCTAGCGGGGGGGCCGGTTTCACAGATACGCAGTATTTT. Amino acids: CASSLRASGGAGFTDTQYF.

V gene TRBV14 combines with J gene TRBJ2-2; maybe TRBD2 (6 bases). This CDR3 contains 13 residues. The V end was cut by 0 bases, the J end by 7 bases, with 6 bases between. CDR1 and CDR2 (germline): SGHDN, FVKESK. CDR3 nucleotides: TGTGCCAGCAGCCAAGATAGCGGCGGGGAGCTGTTTTTT. Its protein product is CASSQDSGGELFF.

J is TRBJ2-1 and V is TRBV5-1; 8 nucleotides line up with TRBD1. The CDR3 is 16 residues long. Germline trimming cut 0 bases from V and 5 bases from J; bases unmatched to any gene: 7. From germline, CDR1 is SGHRS and CDR2 YFSETQ. CDR3 DNA sequence: TGCGCCAGCAGCTTGGCAGGGACAGGAGTTAACAATGAGCAGTTCTTC. Protein product: CASSLAGTGVNNEQFF.

This sequence joins TRBV19 and TRBJ2-1; tentatively, D is TRBD2 (7 bases). Germline-derived CDR1 and CDR2 are LNHDA and SQIVND (reference sequence). There are 16 residues in the CDR3. V was trimmed by 6 bases and J by 4 bases, leaving 19 bases between them. The CDR3 loop is CASSLGGGPSYNEQFF. The CDR3 bases are TGTGCCAGTAGCCTTGGGGGGGGGCCTTCTTACAATGAGCAGTTCTTC.

The chain is built from TRBV6-5 and TRBJ2-2; D uncertain. CDR1 and CDR2 from the germline V gene are MNHEY and SVGAGI. Trimming removed 8 bases from V and 2 bases from J, with 12 bases in between. The CDR3 has 14 residues. CDR3 bases: TGTGCCAGCCGTATTATCCTAAACACCGGGGAGCTGTTTTTT. Translating gives CASRIILNTGELFF.

V and J are TRBV19 and TRBJ2-1; possible D gene TRBD1, 5 bases. V was clipped by 9 bases and J by 7 bases, with 10 bases between them. The CDR3 has 11 amino acids. In germline, CDR1 is LNHDA, CDR2 SQIVND (reference sequence). The CDR3 DNA reads as TGTGCCAGCCAGGGTGAGAATGAGCAGTTCTTC. Translated, it gives CASQGENEQFF.

Ten or more counts support this clone. V is TRBV5-4 and J is TRBJ1-3; D not resolved. V was shortened by 2 bases and J by 4 bases, with 13 bases between the two germline ends. The CDR3 is 15 amino acids. Germline CDR1 is SGHNT and CDR2 is YYREEE (reference sequence). CDR3 amino acids: CASSFGTTGGNTIYF. The CDR3 DNA reads TGTGCCAGCAGCTTTGGCACCACGGGGGGAAACACCATATATTTT.

This clone was seen a few times. V and J are TRBV29-1 and TRBJ1-6; 9 bases map to TRBD1. V shed 4 bases, J shed 8 bases, and the junction held 3 bases outside the gene matches. Germline-derived CDR1 and CDR2 are SQVTM and ANQGSEA. This CDR3 spans 13 amino acids. The CDR3 DNA sequence: TGCAGCGTTGCGACAGGGGGGGATTCACCCCTCCACTTT. It yields the protein CSVATGGDSPLHF. Based on the CDR3 plus reference TRBV29-1 and TRBJ1-6, the full variable domain is SAVISQKPSRDICQRGTSLTIQCQVDSQVTMMFWYRQQPGQSLTLIATANQGSEATYESGFVIDKFPISRPNLTFSTLTVSNMSPEDSSIYLCSVATGGDSPLHFGNGTRLTVT.

The V and J genes are TRBV19 and TRBJ2-2, with TRBD1 matching over 7 bases. With 7 bases clipped from V and 3 bases from J, the junction kept 2 bases outside the gene matches. CDR3 length: 13 residues. From germline, CDR1 is LNHDA and CDR2 SQIVND (reference sequence). Here the CDR3 DNA reads TGTGCCAGTAACAGGGGAGACACCGGGGAGCTGTTTTTT. Residues: CASNRGDTGELFF.

The J gene is TRBJ2-2, the V gene TRBV9, with D possibly TRBD2 on 5 matching bases. Trimming shortened V by 1 base and J by 6 bases, and 16 bases separated the two germline ends. The CDR3 extends over 16 amino acids. Germline V lookup: CDR1 SGDLS, CDR2 YYNGEE. CDR3 amino acids: CASSVRSGMEAGELFF. CDR3 DNA sequence: TGTGCCAGCAGCGTACGGTCCGGGATGGAAGCCGGGGAGCTGTTTTTT.

J is TRBJ1-1 and V is TRBV6-5; D is possibly TRBD1 (5 bases). The V end was cut by 2 bases, the J end by 4 bases, with 14 bases between. Germline V CDR1 and CDR2: MNHEY, SVGAGI. The CDR3 has 15 residues. The CDR3 spells CASSYAARGGTEAFF. CDR3 nucleotides: TGTGCCAGCAGTTACGCAGCCCGGGGGGGCACTGAAGCTTTCTTT.

The rearrangement links TRBV7-2 to TRBJ2-2, with unresolved D. CDR1 is SGHTA and CDR2 is FQGNSA in the germline V gene. The CDR3 is made up of 14 amino acids. V lost 7 bases and J 4 bases, leaving 13 bases between the germline ends. CDR3 in amino acids: CASTPVVSTGELFF. In DNA, the CDR3 is TGTGCCAGCACCCCGGTGGTAAGCACCGGGGAGCTGTTTTTT.

This rearrangement joins TRBV6-5 to TRBJ1-4, with a weak D call TRBD1 (6 bases). CDR3 size: 15 residues. Germline assignment: CDR1 MNHEY and CDR2 SVGAGI. Trimming took off 4 bases at V and 10 bases at J, with 19 bases between the two ends. In DNA, the CDR3 is TGTGCCAGCAGTTTGGGGACACCCCTGACGGGAAAACTGTTTTTT. This codes for CASSLGTPLTGKLFF.

The rearrangement joins TRBV3-1 (or the pseudogene TRBV3-2) to TRBJ2-7; the match to TRBD1 covers 8 bases. The CDR3 has 14 residues. Germline loops: CDR1 LGHDT, CDR2 YNNKEL (reference sequence). Trimming took 2 bases from V and 5 from J; bases not matched to a gene: 5. The CDR3 protein is CASSQNLDRDEQYF. CDR3 DNA sequence: TGTGCCAGCAGCCAAAATTTGGACAGGGACGAGCAGTACTTC.

The rearrangement links TRBV2 to TRBJ1-2; possibly TRBD1 for D (5 bases). The V end was cut by 5 bases, the J end by 3 bases, with 10 bases between. The germline gives CDR1 SNHLY, CDR2 FYNNEI. This CDR3 region has 13 residues. Written as DNA, the CDR3 is TGTGCCAGCAGTTCCCAGGGTTACTATGGCTACACCTTC. It specifies CASSSQGYYGYTF.

In this sample, this clone turned up a few times. CDR3 DNA sequence: TGTGCCAGCAGTGACGGGACAGGGGGCGGCTATGGCTACACCTTC. Translated, it gives CASSDGTGGGYGYTF. V gene TRBV6-4 combines with J gene TRBJ1-2; 12 bases are a match to TRBD1. Per germline, CDR1 MRHNA and CDR2 SNTAGT. This CDR3 contains 15 residues. V lost 2 bases to trimming and J lost 4 bases; unmatched junction nucleotides: 2.

The chain joins TRBV19 to TRBJ1-5; TRBD1 matches 10 bases. Germline CDR1 and CDR2: LNHDA and SQIVND (reference sequence). The CDR3 has 17 amino acids. V lost 4 bases and J lost 2; bases outside the gene matches: 8. The CDR3: CASSTRDRGLGNQPQHF. The CDR3 bases are TGTGCCAGTAGTACCCGGGACAGGGGCCTCGGCAATCAGCCCCAGCATTTT.

The chain combines TRBV5-6 with TRBJ2-2, with a tentative D call TRBD2 (6 bases). The V end was cut by 3 bases, the J end by 4 bases, with 13 bases between. The CDR3 contains 15 residues. CDR1 and CDR2 from the germline V gene are SGHDT and YYEEEE. The CDR3 region has the DNA TGTGCCAGCAGCTCCATAAGGAGGGTCACCGGGGAGCTGTTTTTT. It specifies CASSSIRRVTGELFF.

The gene calls are TRBV18 and TRBJ2-1; D may be TRBD1 (6 bases). Germline V gives CDR1 KGHSH, CDR2 LQKENI. The CDR3 sequence is 15 residues long. With 4 bases removed from V and 6 bases from J, the gap between germline ends came to 16 bases. This chain's CDR3 is CASSRSTGTLNEQFF. The DNA of the CDR3 is TGTGCCAGCTCACGATCGACCGGGACACTCAATGAGCAGTTCTTC.

This sequence joins TRBV7-3 and TRBJ1-1; no reliable D call. The ends were cut back, 4 bases at V and 4 bases at J, with 13 bases in the middle. This CDR3 has 14 amino acids. The germline V gene has CDR1 SGHTA and CDR2 FQGTGA. The CDR3 loop reads CASSSGGLGTEAFF. In DNA, the CDR3 is TGTGCCAGCAGCTCGGGCGGGCTGGGCACTGAAGCTTTCTTT.

The chain recombines TRBV18 with TRBJ1-1, with a possible D match to TRBD1 (5 bases). V was shortened by 2 bases and J by 4 bases, with 14 bases between the two germline ends. The germline V gene encodes CDR1 KGHSH and CDR2 LQKENI. This CDR3 has 15 amino acids. CDR3 sequence: CASSPEGGQGTEAFF. The CDR3 DNA is TGTGCCAGCTCACCAGAGGGAGGCCAGGGCACTGAAGCTTTCTTT.

V usage is TRBV5-1 and J usage is TRBJ1-1; the D is unclear. Looked up from germline, CDR1 is SGHRS and CDR2 is YFSETQ. Trimming took 0 bases from V and 1 from J, leaving 7 bases between them. The CDR3 is 14 residues long. The CDR3 bases are TGCGCCAGCAGCTTGGCAGGAAGGAACACTGAAGCTTTCTTT. Translating gives CASSLAGRNTEAFF.

The chain combines TRBV10-2 with TRBJ2-1, with TRBD2 matching 14 bases. CDR3 length: 18 amino acids. The V gene's germline CDR1 is WSHSY and CDR2 SAAADI. V was pared by 4 bases and J by 9 bases, with 14 bases of the junction left unmatched. CDR3 amino acids: CASSGLGGTSGSWAEQFF. The CDR3 DNA sequence: TGCGCCAGCAGTGGCCTGGGTGGGACTAGCGGGAGTTGGGCTGAGCAGTTCTTC.

The chain joins TRBV7-2 to TRBJ2-1; 10 bases are shared with TRBD2. The V gene's germline CDR1 is SGHTA and CDR2 FQGNSA. V shed 5 bases, J shed 6 bases, and the junction held 10 bases outside the gene matches. This CDR3 is built from 16 residues. CDR3 nucleotide sequence: TGTGCCAGCAGCCTTAGGTTAGCGGGGGGAATCAATGAGCAGTTCTTC. This sequence encodes CASSLRLAGGINEQFF.